The clone carrying this T cell receptor (beta chain) was seen many times. Trimming took 6 bases from V and 0 from J, leaving 17 bases between them. CDR1 and CDR2 from the germline V gene are SNHLY and FYNNEI. The CDR3 totals 16 residues. The investigators amplified TCR beta CDR3 regions from RNA transcripts. A set of HTBI primers served as the primers for a first-round RT-PCR of the TCR CDR3. A single record per CDR3 protein comes from TCRdb applying MiXCR to the multiplex PCR reads. The sample yields 650,000 to 700,000 distinct CDR3 sequences, roughly 17% seen once. The record originates from a study of T cells in Graves' hyperthyroidism and ophthalmopathy. Across the study: Peripheral blood samples were taken at initial diagnosis, prior to any treatment.

Patients were excluded because of uncontrolled infection, other autoimmune disease, pregnancy or lactation. This TCR was recovered from a man in his fifties with Graves' hyperthyroidism. The sample comprised blood. This chain joins TRBV2 and TRBJ1-1; D gene uncertain. The CDR3 nucleotides are TGTGCCAGCAGGTATGGGGTCGGAATCATGAACACTGAAGCTTTCTTT. Amino acids: CASRYGVGIMNTEAFF.